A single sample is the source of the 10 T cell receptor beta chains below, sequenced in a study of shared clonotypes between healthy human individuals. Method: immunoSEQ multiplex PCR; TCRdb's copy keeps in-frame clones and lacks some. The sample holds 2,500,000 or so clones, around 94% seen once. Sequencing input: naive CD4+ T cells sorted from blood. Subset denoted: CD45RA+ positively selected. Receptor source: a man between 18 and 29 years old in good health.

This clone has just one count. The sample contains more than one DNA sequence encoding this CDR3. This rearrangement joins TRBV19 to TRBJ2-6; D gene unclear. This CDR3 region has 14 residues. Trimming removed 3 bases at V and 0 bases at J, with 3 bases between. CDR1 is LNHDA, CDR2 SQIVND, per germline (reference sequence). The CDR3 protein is CASSISSGANVLTF. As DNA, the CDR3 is TGTGCCAGTAGTATCAGCTCTGGGGCCAACGTCCTGACTTTC.

CDR3 coding DNA: TGTGCCACCAGCAGACCCGTCGGACAGGCGGGAAAACTGTTTTTT. This gives the protein CATSRPVGQAGKLFF. This sequence joins TRBV15 and TRBJ1-4, with 7 bases fitting TRBD1. The CDR3 covers 15 residues. The germline CDR1 and CDR2 sequences are LNHNV and YYDKDF (reference sequence). The trim removed 2 bases at V and 10 bases at J, leaving 10 bases unmatched.

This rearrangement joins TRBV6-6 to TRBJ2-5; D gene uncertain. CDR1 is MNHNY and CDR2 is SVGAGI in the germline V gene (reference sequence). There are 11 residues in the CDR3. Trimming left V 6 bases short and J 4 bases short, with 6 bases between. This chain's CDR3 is CASRSLETQYF. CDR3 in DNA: TGTGCCAGCAGGTCACTAGAGACCCAGTACTTC.

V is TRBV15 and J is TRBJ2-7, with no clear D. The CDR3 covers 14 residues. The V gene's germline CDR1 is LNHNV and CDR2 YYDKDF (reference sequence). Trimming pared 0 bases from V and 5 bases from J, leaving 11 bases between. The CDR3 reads CATSRERSINEQYF. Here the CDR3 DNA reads TGTGCCACCAGCAGAGAGCGGTCCATCAACGAGCAGTACTTC.

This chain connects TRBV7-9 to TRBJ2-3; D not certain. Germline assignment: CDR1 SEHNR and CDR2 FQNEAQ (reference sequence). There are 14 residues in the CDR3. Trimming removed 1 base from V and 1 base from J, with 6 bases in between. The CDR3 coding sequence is TGTGCCAGCAGCTTAGACGCGGGCACAGATACGCAGTATTTT. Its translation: CASSLDAGTDTQYF.

The CDR3 is CASSIVSQLGWDEQFF. CDR3 DNA sequence: TGTGCCAGTAGTATCGTGAGTCAGCTCGGTTGGGATGAGCAGTTCTTC. V gene TRBV19 combines with J gene TRBJ2-1, with D hard to call. Looked up from germline, CDR1 is LNHDA and CDR2 is SQIVND (reference sequence). The CDR3 is 16 residues long. V gave up 3 bases and J gave up 8 bases, with 20 bases separating them.

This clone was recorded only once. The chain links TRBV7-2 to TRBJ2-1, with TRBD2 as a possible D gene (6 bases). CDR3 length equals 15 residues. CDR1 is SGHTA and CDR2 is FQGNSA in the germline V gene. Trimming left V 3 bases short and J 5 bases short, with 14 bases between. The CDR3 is CASSFFPGVNNEQFF. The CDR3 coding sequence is TGTGCCAGCAGCTTTTTCCCGGGGGTGAACAATGAGCAGTTCTTC.

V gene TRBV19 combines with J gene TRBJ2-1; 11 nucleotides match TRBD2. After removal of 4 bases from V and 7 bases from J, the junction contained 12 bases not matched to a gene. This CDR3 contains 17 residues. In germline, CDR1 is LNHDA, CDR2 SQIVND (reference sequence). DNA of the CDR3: TGTGCCAGTAGTACTCCGGGACTAGCGGACGGGGGAAATGAGCAGTTCTTC. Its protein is CASSTPGLADGGNEQFF.

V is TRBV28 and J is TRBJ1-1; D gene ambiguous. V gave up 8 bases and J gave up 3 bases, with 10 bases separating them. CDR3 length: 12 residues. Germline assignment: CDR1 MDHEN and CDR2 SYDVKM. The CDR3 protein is CASGRLDTEAFF. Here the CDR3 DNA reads TGTGCCAGCGGCCGGTTAGACACTGAAGCTTTCTTT.

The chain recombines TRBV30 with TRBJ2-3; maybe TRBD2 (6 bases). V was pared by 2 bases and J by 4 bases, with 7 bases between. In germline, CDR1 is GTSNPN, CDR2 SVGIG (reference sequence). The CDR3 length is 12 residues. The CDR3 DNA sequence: TGTGCCTGGAGTTGGGGGGCAGATACGCAGTATTTT. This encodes CAWSWGADTQYF.